The 27 T cell receptor beta chains presented below share a single source sample, sequenced in a study of T cells in Graves' hyperthyroidism and ophthalmopathy. The TCR beta CDR3 regions underwent amplification using RNA transcripts as the source. HTBI primers were employed in a first-round RT-PCR of the TCR CDR3. TCRdb used MiXCR to reprocess the multiplex PCR reads, holding one entry per CDR3 protein. The sample includes a few hundred thousand distinct CDR3 sequences, around 16% of them seen just once. The sample comprised blood. Receptor source: a young woman with Graves' hyperthyroidism.

This clonotype was counted a few times. CDR3 loop: CASSLQRTSYNEQFF. CDR3 nucleotides: TGTGCCAGCAGCTTACAGCGGACCTCCTACAATGAGCAGTTCTTC. The chain combines TRBV7-6 with TRBJ2-1, with TRBD2 as a possible D gene (5 bases). This CDR3 spans 15 amino acids. The V and J ends lost 2 bases and 0 bases respectively, with 8 bases between them. Germline loops: CDR1 SGHVS, CDR2 FNYEAQ.

This clonotype has just a few counts. The V gene is TRBV5-1, the J gene TRBJ2-3; D tentatively reads TRBD1 or TRBD2 (7 bases each). The CDR3 contains 16 residues. Germline V lookup: CDR1 SGHRS, CDR2 YFSETQ. V lost 4 bases and J lost 1, with 16 bases in between. CDR3 protein: CASSRPRGGGTDTQYF. CDR3 in DNA: TGCGCCAGCAGCAGGCCCAGGGGGGGCGGCACAGATACGCAGTATTTT.

This clonotype was detected a few times. This sequence joins TRBV5-4 and TRBJ2-7; 7 bases line up with TRBD2. The CDR3 is 16 residues long. The J segment lost 4 bases and the V segment lost 4 bases, leaving 14 bases of the junction unmatched. Per the germline V gene, CDR1 is SGHNT and CDR2 is YYREEE (reference sequence). This chain's CDR3 is CASSPPGGSKVYEQYF. CDR3 nucleotide sequence: TGTGCCAGCAGCCCCCCGGGCGGGAGCAAGGTTTACGAGCAGTACTTC.

This clonotype has more than one count but fewer than ten. The chain combines TRBV29-1 with TRBJ2-2; D possibly matches TRBD1 or TRBD2 (5 bases each). CDR1 SQVTM and CDR2 ANQGSEA come from the germline V gene. V dropped 2 bases and J dropped 4 bases, with 11 bases sitting between them. This CDR3 spans 14 amino acids. The CDR3 nucleotides read TGCAGCGTTGAATTGGGGGACCTCACCGGGGAGCTGTTTTTT. This sequence encodes CSVELGDLTGELFF.

This clonotype was observed at least ten times. This chain uses TRBV11-2 with TRBJ2-1; no definite D call. Germline V gene data show CDR1 as SGHAT and CDR2 as FQNNGV. V dropped 0 bases and J dropped 0 bases, with 6 bases sitting between them. This CDR3 region has 15 residues. CDR3 nucleotide sequence: TGTGCCAGCAGCTTAGAATTAAGCTCCTACAATGAGCAGTTCTTC. Residues: CASSLELSSYNEQFF.

In this sample, this clonotype turned up a few times. This chain uses TRBV6-1 with TRBJ2-1; 11 bases match TRBD2. In germline, CDR1 is MNHNS, CDR2 SASEGT. The V segment lost 6 bases and the J segment 4 bases; nucleotides outside the gene matches: 5. This CDR3 spans 15 amino acids. The CDR3 spells CASSYGTSGYNEQFF. Written as DNA, the CDR3 is TGTGCCAGCAGCTACGGGACTAGCGGATACAATGAGCAGTTCTTC.

This clonotype appeared a few times. The chain recombines TRBV7-3 with TRBJ1-2, with D possibly TRBD1 on 5 matching bases. The CDR3 spans 15 residues. Germline lookup yields CDR1 SGHTA and CDR2 FQGTGA. V lost 4 bases and J 2 bases, leaving 14 bases between the germline ends. CDR3 residues: CASSSDGTANYGYTF. The CDR3 DNA follows: TGTGCCAGCAGCTCAGATGGGACGGCAAACTATGGCTACACCTTC.

The DNA of the CDR3 is TGTGCCAGCAGTTTAAGGTTAGCTAGCACAGATACGCAGTATTTT. Protein product: CASSLRLASTDTQYF. The chain uses TRBV12-3 or TRBV12-4 and TRBJ2-3; no clear D. This CDR3 contains 15 residues. Trimming stripped 2 bases from V and 0 bases from J, with 9 bases between.

This clonotype was observed at least ten times. The V gene is TRBV11-2, the J gene TRBJ2-1; no clear D. The CDR3 consists of 17 residues. Germline V gene data show CDR1 as SGHAT and CDR2 as FQNNGV. V shed 5 bases and J shed 0 bases, with 17 bases lying between them. In DNA, the CDR3 is TGTGCCAGCAGCCGAACTTTGAGTAGGAACTCCTACAATGAGCAGTTCTTC. Its translation is CASSRTLSRNSYNEQFF.

As for this clonotype: This may stem from a read error, because a much larger clone lies one nucleotide away. CDR3: CASSPPEGTQHF. CDR3 DNA: TGTGCCAGCAGTCCACCCGAGGGAACCCAGCATTTT. The chain links TRBV28 to TRBJ1-5; D uncertain. Trimming removed 5 bases from V and 11 bases from J, with 13 bases in between. The V gene's germline CDR1 is MDHEN and CDR2 SYDVKM. The CDR3 is 12 residues long.

This clonotype was recorded at least ten times. The rearrangement links TRBV2 to TRBJ2-7, with 13 bases that match TRBD2. The CDR3 spans 16 residues. With V trimmed by 8 bases and J by 0 bases, 7 bases remained unmatched. Germline assignment: CDR1 SNHLY and CDR2 FYNNEI. CDR3 loop: CASWGLAGLSSYEQYF. The CDR3 nucleotides are TGTGCCAGCTGGGGACTAGCGGGGCTCAGCTCCTACGAGCAGTACTTC. Full variable domain (outside the CDR3, taken from reference TRBV2 and TRBJ2-7): EPEVTQTPSHQVTQMGQEVILRCVPISNHLYFYWYRQILGQKVEFLVSFYNNEISEKSEIFDDQFSVERPDGSNFTLKIRSTKLEDSAMYFCASWGLAGLSSYEQYFGPGTRLTVT.

There are many counts of this clonotype. CDR3 region: CASSLRGSGGAETQYF. The CDR3 region has the DNA TGTGCCAGCAGCCTCCGTGGTAGCGGGGGGGCGGAGACCCAGTACTTC. The J gene is TRBJ2-5, the V gene TRBV7-2; 11 bases match TRBD2. The CDR3 is 16 amino acids. CDR1 is SGHTA, CDR2 FQGNSA, per germline. After removal of 5 bases from V and 5 bases from J, the junction contained 10 bases not matched to a gene.

There are many counts of this clonotype. This chain uses TRBV7-3 with TRBJ2-1; the D is unclear. The ends were cut back, 0 bases at V and 5 bases at J, with 14 bases in the middle. CDR1 SGHTA and CDR2 FQGTGA come from the germline V gene. The CDR3 totals 16 residues. CDR3 DNA sequence: TGTGCCAGCAGCTTAACACCCAACCCAACAGACAATGAGCAGTTCTTC. Translation: CASSLTPNPTDNEQFF.

Concerning this clonotype itself: This clone may be a read error of a much larger clone one base away. The chain joins TRBV10-3 to TRBJ1-1; the D gene is possibly TRBD1 (6 bases). The V end lost 7 bases, the J end lost 1 base, and 13 bases lay between the germline ends. Germline loops: CDR1 ENHRY, CDR2 SYGVKD. The CDR3 runs to 14 residues. In nucleotides, the CDR3 is TGTGCCATCAAACAGGGACAACAGAACACTGAAGCTTTCTTT. Protein sequence: CAIKQGQQNTEAFF.

The V and J genes are TRBV6-1 and TRBJ1-5; D remains ambiguous. Trimming shortened V by 4 bases and J by 4 bases, and 14 bases separated the two germline ends. This CDR3 contains 15 residues. Germline lookup yields CDR1 MNHNS and CDR2 SASEGT. CDR3: CASSGLGARNQPQHF. DNA of the CDR3: TGTGCCAGCAGTGGCTTGGGAGCGCGAAATCAGCCCCAGCATTTT.

V is TRBV29-1 and J is TRBJ2-1, with unresolved D. Germline-derived CDR1 and CDR2 are SQVTM and ANQGSEA. This CDR3 contains 13 residues. The V end was cut by 4 bases, the J end by 2 bases, with 9 bases between. The CDR3 coding sequence is TGCAGCGTTGGAGAGAGTGCCTACAATGAGCAGTTCTTC. This encodes CSVGESAYNEQFF.

This clonotype was seen ten or more times. The V gene is TRBV7-2, the J gene TRBJ1-6, with D perhaps TRBD1 (6 bases). CDR1 and CDR2 from the germline V gene are SGHTA and FQGNSA. With 6 bases removed from V and 1 base from J, the gap between germline ends came to 13 bases. The CDR3 totals 16 residues. The CDR3 bases are TGTGCCAGCAGGAACAGGAGGGGGTCCTATAATTCACCCCTCCACTTT. The encoded protein is CASRNRRGSYNSPLHF. Supplemented by reference TRBV7-2 and TRBJ1-6, the full variable domain reads GAGVSQSPSNKVTEKGKDVELRCDPISGHTALYWYRQSLGQGLEFLIYFQGNSAPDKSGLPSDRFSAERTGGSVSTLTIQRTQQEDSAVYLCASRNRRGSYNSPLHFGNGTRLTVT.

This clonotype was counted only a few times. The V call is TRBV5-4, the J call TRBJ2-7; the match to TRBD2 covers 10 bases. Losses at the gene ends were 4 bases for V and 4 bases for J; bases not matched to a gene: 14. The CDR3 contains 17 residues. Germline values: CDR1 SGHNT, CDR2 YYREEE (reference sequence). CDR3 protein: CASSRPQSSGSSYEQYF. In DNA form, the CDR3 reads TGTGCCAGCAGCCGACCGCAATCTAGCGGGAGTTCTTACGAGCAGTACTTC.

This clonotype has at least ten counts. Here the CDR3 reads CASSPGLAGVETQYF. The CDR3 coding sequence is TGCGCCAGCAGCCCGGGACTAGCGGGAGTGGAGACCCAGTACTTC. The chain has TRBV5-1 and TRBJ2-5, with 14 bases aligning to TRBD2. Germline CDR1 and CDR2: SGHRS and YFSETQ. The CDR3 loop spans 15 amino acids. J gave up 5 bases and V 4 bases, and 4 bases lay outside the gene matches.

This clonotype was observed a handful of times. This sequence joins TRBV4-1 and TRBJ1-5; D not certain. Germline loops: CDR1 MGHRA, CDR2 YSYEKL. The CDR3 loop spans 13 amino acids. Trimming cost V 0 bases and J 4 bases, with 4 bases left between them. The CDR3 DNA reads TGCGCCAGCAGCCAAGAGTGGAATCAGCCCCAGCATTTT. The encoded protein is CASSQEWNQPQHF.

This clonotype was detected many times. The chain carries TRBV7-9 and TRBJ2-7; D possibly corresponds to TRBD1 (6 bases). V lost 6 bases, J lost 2 bases, and 11 bases lay in between. There are 13 residues in the CDR3. Germline CDR1 is SEHNR and CDR2 is FQNEAQ (reference sequence). CDR3 bases: TGTGCCAGCAGTGCTGGACAGACCTACGAGCAGTACTTC. This encodes CASSAGQTYEQYF.

This clonotype was seen a few times. The rearrangement joins TRBV12-3 or TRBV12-4 to TRBJ2-1, with D possibly TRBD2 on 6 matching bases. The CDR3 loop spans 15 amino acids. The V end was cut by 5 bases, the J end by 0 bases, with 11 bases between. The CDR3 is CASSRRGSSYNEQFF. In DNA form, the CDR3 reads TGTGCCAGCAGTCGACGGGGGAGCTCCTACAATGAGCAGTTCTTC.

At least ten counts were recorded for this clonotype. The chain has TRBV3-1 and TRBJ1-6; 7 bases line up with TRBD1. This CDR3 comprises 13 residues. CDR1 LGHDT and CDR2 YNNKEL come from the germline V gene (reference sequence). With 4 bases clipped from V and 11 bases from J, the junction kept 5 bases outside the gene matches. This CDR3 is CASSRSGGTPLHF. DNA of the CDR3: TGTGCCAGCAGCCGGTCAGGGGGTACACCCCTCCACTTT.

This clonotype was counted at least ten times. CDR3 region: CASSSASLGANEKLFF. The CDR3 coding sequence is TGTGCCAGCAGCTCCGCATCACTCGGAGCTAATGAAAAACTGTTTTTT. The rearrangement uses TRBV28 and TRBJ1-4; D gene ambiguous. Trimming cost V 6 bases and J 3 bases, with 17 bases left between them. The CDR3 sequence is 16 residues long. Germline values: CDR1 MDHEN, CDR2 SYDVKM. The full variable domain, in which reference TRBV28 and TRBJ1-4 provide the parts outside the CDR3, is DVKVTQSSRYLVKRTGEKVFLECVQDMDHENMFWYRQDPGLGLRLIYFSYDVKMKEKGDIPEGYSVSREKKERFSLILESASTNQTSMYLCASSSASLGANEKLFFGSGTQLSVL.

The chain uses TRBV15 and TRBJ2-7; D gene ambiguous. Germline V gene sequence: CDR1 LNHNV, CDR2 YYDKDF (reference sequence). V lost 6 bases and J lost 0, with 15 bases in between. The CDR3 has 15 residues. The CDR3 nucleotides are TGTGCCACCAGTATGGCCATTTATAGCTCCTACGAGCAGTACTTC. Protein: CATSMAIYSSYEQYF.

This clonotype was seen repeatedly, ten times or more. CDR3 region: CSAPRRRAKGYTF. CDR3 bases: TGCAGTGCCCCCCGTCGGCGGGCTAAGGGCTACACCTTC. The V and J genes are TRBV20-1 and TRBJ1-2, with no clear D. CDR3 length: 13 amino acids. Germline CDR1 is DFQATT and CDR2 is SNEGSKA (reference sequence). V was clipped by 6 bases and J by 8 bases, with 19 bases between them.

The chain uses TRBV6-2 or TRBV6-3 and TRBJ2-1; 7 bases line up with TRBD1. The germline V gene has CDR1 MNHEY and CDR2 SVGEGT. The CDR3 spans 15 residues. J was trimmed by 6 bases and V by 2 bases; bases with no gene match: 7. The CDR3 loop reads CASSYGRTGVNEQFF. CDR3 bases: TGTGCCAGCAGTTACGGGCGTACAGGGGTCAATGAGCAGTTCTTC.